This T cell receptor (beta chain) comes out of a study of blood T cell repertoires in COVID-19. Study details: COVID-19 samples collected from the United States, Italy and Spain covered acute and convalescent phases. PBMCs, B-cell-depleted T cells, or T cells were the source of the cDNA or gDNA that made up the material.

Original methodology: Amplification of reference gene primers provided the estimated nucleated cell counts. The repertoire was sequenced with immunoSEQ multiplex PCR; TCRdb's copy has only in-frame clones and lacks some. V and J calls and clone size are copied from that table; D and trimming were computed from the DNA. The sample yields approximately 300,000 clones, 89% seen once. The CDR3 is made up of 15 amino acids. Trimming cost V 0 bases and J 2 bases, with 10 bases left between them. Germline V gene sequence: CDR1 MGHRA, CDR2 YSYEKL. This TCR came from a man younger than 35 who had recovered from COVID-19. The rearrangement joins TRBV4-1 to TRBJ2-5; D may be TRBD1 (5 bases). What was sequenced was peripheral blood. CDR3 in amino acids: CASSQEDSQQETQYF. The DNA of the CDR3 is TGCGCCAGCAGCCAAGAAGACAGCCAGCAAGAGACCCAGTACTTC.